A selection of T cell receptor beta chains follows, all from one sample in a study of T cells after yellow fever vaccination. Each CDR3 protein gets one entry after TCRdb re-called the 5' RACE reads with MiXCR. The profile shows a few hundred thousand distinct CDR3 sequences, around 6.5% of them singletons. The material sequenced was PBMCs, taken 5 days after the yellow fever booster vaccination. The receptors originated from a young man who received the YFV17D yellow fever vaccine. The CDR3 runs from the conserved cysteine through the conserved F or W. Only some rows state a clone size, as once, few, many or a class for expanded clones.

>few|11|TRBV20-1
CSAPHNNEQFF
>many|18|TRBV24-1
CATSDLRENSVVTGELFF
>few|13|TRBV20-1
CSARRGLDYGYTF
>.|14|TRBV7-2
CASSGGIFGDTQYF
>few|11|TRBV14
CASRRNTEAFF
>many|18|TRBV7-7
CASSPKFGGRIWTDTQYF
>.|12|TRBV20-1
CSAIGSYNEQFF
>.|13|TRBV18
CASSPLLQEAQYF
>.|14|TRBV5-6
CASSFRGSPHGYTF
>few|15|TRBV7-9
CASSLYPTYDTEAFF
>many|12|TRBV7-2
CASSYGSYEQYF
>.|19|TRBV4-2
CASSLLMMGGSAGTGELFF
>.|16|TRBV15
CATSRDRGLANSPLHF
>few|12|TRBV19
CASSIPSGEQYF
>few|16|TRBV7-8
CASSPDEIDRGYGYTF
>few|18|TRBV11-2
CASSSQRGVTPGADTQYF
>.|14|TRBV27
CASSLTGFNYGYTF
>.|15|TRBV6-5
CASSYSQAGRFEQYF
>few|13|TRBV20-1
CSLTSGAYNEQFF
>few|15|TRBV7-2
CASSLELAEYNEQFF
>.|15|TRBV9
CASSVEASGSYEQYF
>many|15|TRBV5-1
CASSLGISEGGEQFF
>few|15|TRBV7-7
CASSQDRGVQETQYF
>few|14|TRBV12-3/TRBV12-4
CASSTLVKQETQYF
>.|17|TRBV21-1
CASSKDGLARVAVEQYF
>many|17|TRBV3-1
CASSQEGSGAGYNEQFF
>many|17|TRBV12-3/TRBV12-4
CASSTTGFTAGTETQYF
>few|14|TRBV29-1
CSVRRGTGTTEAFF
>.|12|TRBV29-1
CSGGQLEGSQYF
>.|13|TRBV7-2
CASSPIREGTQYF
>.|13|TRBV28
CASSLALANIQYF
>many|16|TRBV6-2/TRBV6-3
CASSYVRRAISYEQYF
>few|18|TRBV19
CASSIRLLTLSSYNEQFF
>many|16|TRBV5-6
CASSLLTGGYTGELFF
>many|13|TRBV6-2/TRBV6-3
CAISTEITYEQYF
>.|19|TRBV6-2/TRBV6-3
CASSYSPRVVQLTYNEQFF
>.|15|TRBV29-1
CSGVVLSSGANVLTF
>many|16|TRBV4-3
CASSQDPTSRGETQYF
>few|16|TRBV11-2
CASSPGTGGVMETQYF
>few|17|TRBV15
CATSRAIEARISYEQYF
>many|13|TRBV7-2
CASSLGGRQPQHF
>few|13|TRBV30
CAWSVLRGGGYTF
>few|21|TRBV11-2
CASSLSPGTGGLLSSGNTIYF
>.|13|TRBV20-1
CSASSGRRDEQYF
>many|17|TRBV7-2
CASSLARLAGAPAEQYF
>.|13|TRBV30
CAWGTGSSYEQYF
>.|15|TRBV5-4
CASSVRTSFNTEAFF
>few|18|TRBV11-1
CASSGNLWAGPSTDTQYF
>.|17|TRBV2
CASSEEGTSGSSDTQYF
>many|13|TRBV20-1
CSASSSGQETQYF
>many|16|TRBV5-1
CASSLYRDRGADTQYF
>few|16|TRBV27
CASSTTSQEGSHEQYF
>.|17|TRBV7-6
CASSRTTPRADSYEQYF